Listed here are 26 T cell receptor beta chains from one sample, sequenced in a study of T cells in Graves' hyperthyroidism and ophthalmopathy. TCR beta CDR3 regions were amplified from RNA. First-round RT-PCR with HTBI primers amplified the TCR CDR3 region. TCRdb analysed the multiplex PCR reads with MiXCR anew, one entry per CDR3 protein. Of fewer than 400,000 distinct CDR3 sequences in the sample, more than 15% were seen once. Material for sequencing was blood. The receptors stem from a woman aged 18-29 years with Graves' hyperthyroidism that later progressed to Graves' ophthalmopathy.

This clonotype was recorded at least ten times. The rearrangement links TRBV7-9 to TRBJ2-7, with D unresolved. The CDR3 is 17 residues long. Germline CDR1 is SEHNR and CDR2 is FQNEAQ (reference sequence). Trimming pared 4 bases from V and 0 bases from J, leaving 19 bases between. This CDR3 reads CASSSNPAEISSYEQYF. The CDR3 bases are TGTGCCAGCAGCTCAAACCCCGCCGAAATCAGCTCCTACGAGCAGTACTTC.

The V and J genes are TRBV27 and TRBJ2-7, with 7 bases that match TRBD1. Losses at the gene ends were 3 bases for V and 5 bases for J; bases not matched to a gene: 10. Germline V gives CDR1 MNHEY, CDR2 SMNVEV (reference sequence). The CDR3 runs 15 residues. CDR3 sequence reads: CASSLGYRGFHEQYF. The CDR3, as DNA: TGTGCCAGCAGTTTGGGGTACAGGGGATTTCACGAGCAGTACTTC.

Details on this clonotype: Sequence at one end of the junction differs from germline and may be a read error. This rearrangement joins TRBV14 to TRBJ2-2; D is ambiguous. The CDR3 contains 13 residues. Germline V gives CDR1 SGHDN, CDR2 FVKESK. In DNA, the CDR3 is TGTGCCTGCAGCCCGGGTCTTACCGGGGAGCTGTTTTTT. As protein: CACSPGLTGELFF.

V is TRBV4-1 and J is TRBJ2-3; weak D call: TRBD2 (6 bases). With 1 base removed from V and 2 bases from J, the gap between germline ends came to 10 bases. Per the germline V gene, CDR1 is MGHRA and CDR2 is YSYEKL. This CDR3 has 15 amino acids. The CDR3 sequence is CASSQGRESTDTQYF. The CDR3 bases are TGCGCCAGCAGCCAAGGACGGGAGTCCACAGATACGCAGTATTTT.

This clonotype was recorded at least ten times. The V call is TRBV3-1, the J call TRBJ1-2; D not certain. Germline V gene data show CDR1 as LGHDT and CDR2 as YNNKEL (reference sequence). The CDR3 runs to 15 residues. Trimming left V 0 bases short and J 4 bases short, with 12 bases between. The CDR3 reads CASSQDSSVFYGYTF. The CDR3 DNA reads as TGTGCCAGCAGCCAAGATTCAAGCGTCTTCTATGGCTACACCTTC. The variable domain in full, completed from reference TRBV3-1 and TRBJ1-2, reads DTAVSQTPKYLVTQMGNDKSIKCEQNLGHDTMYWYKQDSKKFLKIMFSYNNKELIINETVPNRFSPKSPDKAHLNLHINSLELGDSAVYFCASSQDSSVFYGYTFGSGTRLTVV.

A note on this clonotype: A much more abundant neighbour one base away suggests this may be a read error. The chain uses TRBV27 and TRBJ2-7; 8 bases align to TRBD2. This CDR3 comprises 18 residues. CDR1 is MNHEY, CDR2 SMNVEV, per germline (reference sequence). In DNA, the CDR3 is TGTGCCAGCAGTCCTAGACTAGCGCTCACCAGCTCCTTGTACGAGCAGCACTTC. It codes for CASSPRLALTSSLYEQHF.

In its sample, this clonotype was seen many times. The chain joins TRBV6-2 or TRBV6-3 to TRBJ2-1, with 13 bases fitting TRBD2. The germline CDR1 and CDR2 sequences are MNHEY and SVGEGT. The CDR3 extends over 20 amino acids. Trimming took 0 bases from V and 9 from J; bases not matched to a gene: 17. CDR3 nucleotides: TGTGCCAGCAGTTACTCGTCTGGGACTAGCGGGAATCCGGGACAGCTTGAGCAGTTCTTC. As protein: CASSYSSGTSGNPGQLEQFF.

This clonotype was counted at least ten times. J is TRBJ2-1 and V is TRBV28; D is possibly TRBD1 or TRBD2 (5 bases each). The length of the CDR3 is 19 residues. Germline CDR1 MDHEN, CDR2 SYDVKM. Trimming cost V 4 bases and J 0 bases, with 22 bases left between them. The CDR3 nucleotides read TGTGCCAGCAGTTCCACGGGGCCCAATCTAGCTGCCTCCTACAATGAGCAGTTCTTC. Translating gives CASSSTGPNLAASYNEQFF.

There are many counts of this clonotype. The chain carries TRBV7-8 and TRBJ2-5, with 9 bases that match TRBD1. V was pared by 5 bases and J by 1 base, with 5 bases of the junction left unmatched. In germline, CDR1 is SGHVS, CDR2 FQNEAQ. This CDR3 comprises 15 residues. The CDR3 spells CASSLGQGPQETQYF. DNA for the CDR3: TGTGCCAGCAGCCTCGGACAGGGGCCCCAAGAGACCCAGTACTTC.

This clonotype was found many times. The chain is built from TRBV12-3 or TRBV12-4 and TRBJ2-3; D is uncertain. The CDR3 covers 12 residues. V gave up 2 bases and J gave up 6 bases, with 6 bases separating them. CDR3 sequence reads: CASSLSADTQYF. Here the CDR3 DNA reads TGTGCCAGCAGTTTATCTGCGGATACGCAGTATTTT.

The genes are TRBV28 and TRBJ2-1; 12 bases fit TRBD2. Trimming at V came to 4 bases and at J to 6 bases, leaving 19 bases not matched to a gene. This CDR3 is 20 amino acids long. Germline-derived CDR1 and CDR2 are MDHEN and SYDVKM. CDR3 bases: TGTGCCAGCAGTTCCATGGTGACTAGCGGGAGATCGGACTACGGCAATGAGCAGTTCTTC. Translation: CASSSMVTSGRSDYGNEQFF.

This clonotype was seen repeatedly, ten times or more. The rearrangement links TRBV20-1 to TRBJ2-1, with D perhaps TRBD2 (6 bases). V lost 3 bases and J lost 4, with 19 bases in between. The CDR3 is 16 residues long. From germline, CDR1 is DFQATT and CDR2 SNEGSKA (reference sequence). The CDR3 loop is CSARLFPGGLYNEQFF. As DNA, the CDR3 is TGCAGTGCTAGGTTGTTCCCCGGGGGACTTTACAATGAGCAGTTCTTC.

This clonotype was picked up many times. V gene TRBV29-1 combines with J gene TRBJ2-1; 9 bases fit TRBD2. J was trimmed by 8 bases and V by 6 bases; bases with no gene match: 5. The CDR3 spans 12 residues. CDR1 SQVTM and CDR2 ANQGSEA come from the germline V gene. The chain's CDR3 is CSVTGTSHEQFF. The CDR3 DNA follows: TGCAGCGTGACCGGGACTAGCCATGAGCAGTTCTTC.

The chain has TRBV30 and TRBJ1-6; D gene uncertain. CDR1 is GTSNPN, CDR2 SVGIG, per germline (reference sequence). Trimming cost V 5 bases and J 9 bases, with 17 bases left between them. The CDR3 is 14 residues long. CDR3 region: CAWAVGVFSSPLHF. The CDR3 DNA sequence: TGTGCCTGGGCAGTCGGAGTTTTTAGTTCACCCCTCCACTTT.

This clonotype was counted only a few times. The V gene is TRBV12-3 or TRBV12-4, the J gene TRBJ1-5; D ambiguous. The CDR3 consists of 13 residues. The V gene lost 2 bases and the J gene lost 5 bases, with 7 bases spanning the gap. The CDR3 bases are TGTGCCAGCAGTTTACGGCGGGATCAGCCCCAGCATTTT. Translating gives CASSLRRDQPQHF.

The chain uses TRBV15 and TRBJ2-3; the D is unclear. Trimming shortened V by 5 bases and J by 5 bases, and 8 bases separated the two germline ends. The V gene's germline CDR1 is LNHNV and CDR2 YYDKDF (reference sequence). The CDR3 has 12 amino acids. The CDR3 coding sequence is TGTGCCACCAGCGGCCTTGAAGATACGCAGTATTTT. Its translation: CATSGLEDTQYF.

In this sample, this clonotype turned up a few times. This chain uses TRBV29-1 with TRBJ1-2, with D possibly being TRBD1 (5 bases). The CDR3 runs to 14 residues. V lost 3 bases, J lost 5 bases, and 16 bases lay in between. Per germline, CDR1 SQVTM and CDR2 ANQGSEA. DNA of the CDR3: TGCAGCGTTGATCCTTTGTCAGGGACTTATGGCTACACCTTC. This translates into CSVDPLSGTYGYTF.

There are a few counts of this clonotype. This CDR3 is CASSVEVSDEQFF. CDR3 DNA sequence: TGTGCCAGCAGCGTAGAAGTCTCGGATGAGCAGTTCTTC. The V call is TRBV9, the J call TRBJ2-1; D ambiguous. Germline V gives CDR1 SGDLS, CDR2 YYNGEE. Trimming pared 0 bases from V and 8 bases from J, leaving 9 bases between. The CDR3 length is 13 residues. Full variable domain (outside the CDR3, taken from reference TRBV9 and TRBJ2-1): DSGVTQTPKHLITATGQRVTLRCSPRSGDLSVYWYQQSLDQGLQFLIQYYNGEERAKGNILERFSAQQFPDLHSELNLSSLELGDSALYFCASSVEVSDEQFFGPGTRLTVL.

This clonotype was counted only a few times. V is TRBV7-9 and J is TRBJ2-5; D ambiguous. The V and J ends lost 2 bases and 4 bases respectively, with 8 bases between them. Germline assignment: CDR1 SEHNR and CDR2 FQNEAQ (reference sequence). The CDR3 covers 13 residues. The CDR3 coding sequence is TGTGCCAGCAGCTTAAGGGCCGGAGAGACCCAGTACTTC. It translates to CASSLRAGETQYF.

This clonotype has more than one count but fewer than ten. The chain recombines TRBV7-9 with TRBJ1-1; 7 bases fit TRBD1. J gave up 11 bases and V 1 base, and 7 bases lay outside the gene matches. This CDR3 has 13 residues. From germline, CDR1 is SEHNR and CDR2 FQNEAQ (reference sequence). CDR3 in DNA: TGTGCCAGCAGCTTAGGACAGGGTAACAGGGCTTTCTTT. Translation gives CASSLGQGNRAFF. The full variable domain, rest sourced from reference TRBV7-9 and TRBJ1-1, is DTGVSQNPRHKITKRGQNVTFRCDPISEHNRLYWYRQTLGQGPEFLTYFQNEAQLEKSRLLSDRFSAERPKGSFSTLEIQRTEQGDSAMYLCASSLGQGNRAFFGQGTRLTVV.

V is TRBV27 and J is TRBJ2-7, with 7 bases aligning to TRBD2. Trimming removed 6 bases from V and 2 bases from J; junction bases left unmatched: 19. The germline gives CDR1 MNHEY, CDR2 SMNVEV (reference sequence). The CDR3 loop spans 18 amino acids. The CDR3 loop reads CASSISSGGEIMTYEQYF. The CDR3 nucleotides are TGTGCCAGCAGCATCTCGAGTGGGGGGGAAATTATGACCTACGAGCAGTACTTC.

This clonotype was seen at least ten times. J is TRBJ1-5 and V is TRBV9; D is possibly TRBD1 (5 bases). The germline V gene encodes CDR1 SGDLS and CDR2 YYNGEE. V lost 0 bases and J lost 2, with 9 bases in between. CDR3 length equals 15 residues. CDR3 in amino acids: CASSVDGGGNQPQHF. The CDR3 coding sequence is TGTGCCAGCAGCGTAGATGGGGGGGGCAATCAGCCCCAGCATTTT. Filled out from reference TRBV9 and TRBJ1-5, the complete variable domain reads DSGVTQTPKHLITATGQRVTLRCSPRSGDLSVYWYQQSLDQGLQFLIQYYNGEERAKGNILERFSAQQFPDLHSELNLSSLELGDSALYFCASSVDGGGNQPQHFGDGTRLSIL.

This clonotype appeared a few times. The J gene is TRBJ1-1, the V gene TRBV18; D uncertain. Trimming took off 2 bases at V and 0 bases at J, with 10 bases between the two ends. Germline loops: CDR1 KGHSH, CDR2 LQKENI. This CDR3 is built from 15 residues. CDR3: CASSPSEGMNTEAFF. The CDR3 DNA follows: TGTGCCAGCTCACCATCTGAGGGCATGAACACTGAAGCTTTCTTT.

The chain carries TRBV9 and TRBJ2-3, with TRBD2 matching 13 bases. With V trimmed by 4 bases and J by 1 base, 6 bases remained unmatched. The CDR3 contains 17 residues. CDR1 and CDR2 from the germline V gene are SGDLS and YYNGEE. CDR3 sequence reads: CASSSRLAGGRTDTQYF. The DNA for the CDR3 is TGTGCCAGCAGCTCCCGACTAGCGGGAGGCCGCACAGATACGCAGTATTTT.

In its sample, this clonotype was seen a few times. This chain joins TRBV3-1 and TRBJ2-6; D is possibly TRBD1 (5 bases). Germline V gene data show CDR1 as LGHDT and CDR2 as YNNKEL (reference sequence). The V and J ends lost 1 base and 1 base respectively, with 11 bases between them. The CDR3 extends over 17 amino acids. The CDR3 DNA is TGTGCCAGCAGCCAAGGTTACAGGAGATCTGGGGCCAACGTCCTGACTTTC. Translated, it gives CASSQGYRRSGANVLTF.

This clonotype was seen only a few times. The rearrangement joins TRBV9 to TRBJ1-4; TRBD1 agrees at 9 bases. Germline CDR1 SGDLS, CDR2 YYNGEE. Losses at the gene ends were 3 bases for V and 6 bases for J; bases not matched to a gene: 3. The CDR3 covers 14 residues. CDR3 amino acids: CASSDRGLHEKLFF. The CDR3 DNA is TGTGCCAGCAGCGACAGGGGGCTGCATGAAAAACTGTTTTTT.